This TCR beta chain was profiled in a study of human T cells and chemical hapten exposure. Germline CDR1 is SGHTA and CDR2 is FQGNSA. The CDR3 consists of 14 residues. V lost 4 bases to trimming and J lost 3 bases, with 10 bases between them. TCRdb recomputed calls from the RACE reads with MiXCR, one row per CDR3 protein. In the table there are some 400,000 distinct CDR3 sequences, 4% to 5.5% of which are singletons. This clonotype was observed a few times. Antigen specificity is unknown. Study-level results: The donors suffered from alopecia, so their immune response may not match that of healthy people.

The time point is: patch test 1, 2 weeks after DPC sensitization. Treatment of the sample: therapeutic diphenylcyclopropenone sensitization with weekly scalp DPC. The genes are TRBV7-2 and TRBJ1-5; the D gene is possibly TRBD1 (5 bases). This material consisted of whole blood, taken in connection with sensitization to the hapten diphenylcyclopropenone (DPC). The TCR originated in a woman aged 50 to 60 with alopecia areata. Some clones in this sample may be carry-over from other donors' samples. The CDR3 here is CASSSYGANQPQHF. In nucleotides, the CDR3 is TGTGCCAGCAGCTCATACGGGGCCAATCAGCCCCAGCATTTT.